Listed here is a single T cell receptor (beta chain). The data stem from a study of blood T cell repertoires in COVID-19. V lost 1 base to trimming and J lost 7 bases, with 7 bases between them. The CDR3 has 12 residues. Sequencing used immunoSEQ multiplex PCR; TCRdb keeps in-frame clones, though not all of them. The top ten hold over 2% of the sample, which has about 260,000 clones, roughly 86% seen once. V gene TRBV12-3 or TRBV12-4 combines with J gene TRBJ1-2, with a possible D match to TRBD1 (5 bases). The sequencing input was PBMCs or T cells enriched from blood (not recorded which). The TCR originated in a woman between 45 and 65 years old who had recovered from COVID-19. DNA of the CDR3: TGTGCCAGCAGTTTAGGGACATTTGGCTACACCTTC. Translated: CASSLGTFGYTF.